Sequencing of this T cell receptor beta chain was carried out in a study of cytomegalovirus exposure and HLA in healthy donors. PCR used 60 Vbeta primers and 13 Jbeta primers. As originally analysed: Some 11 million shared chains were among the approximately 82 million unique TCR beta chains that a later analysis counted. TCRdb's table, derived via immunoSEQ multiplex PCR, lists solely in-frame clones and lacks some. V, J and clone size were drawn from that table, and D and trimming were deduced from the DNA. The table lists around 140,000 clones, with around 1.6% in the top ten. Worth noting for this clone: Antigen specificity is unknown.

Regarding the study as a whole: One cluster of highly shared sequence variants probably arose as a sequencing artifact.

V lost 0 bases to trimming and J lost 5 bases, with 11 bases between them. The CDR3 length is 14 residues. Looked up from germline, CDR1 is SGHNT and CDR2 is YYREEE (reference sequence). The chain uses TRBV5-4 and TRBJ1-1; D may be TRBD1 (6 bases). This receptor was obtained from a woman in her 50s in good health and CMV-seronegative. What was sequenced was PBMCs. The CDR3 sequence: CASSLEQGGTEAFF. The CDR3 DNA sequence: TGTGCCAGCAGCTTGGAACAGGGAGGGACTGAAGCTTTCTTT.